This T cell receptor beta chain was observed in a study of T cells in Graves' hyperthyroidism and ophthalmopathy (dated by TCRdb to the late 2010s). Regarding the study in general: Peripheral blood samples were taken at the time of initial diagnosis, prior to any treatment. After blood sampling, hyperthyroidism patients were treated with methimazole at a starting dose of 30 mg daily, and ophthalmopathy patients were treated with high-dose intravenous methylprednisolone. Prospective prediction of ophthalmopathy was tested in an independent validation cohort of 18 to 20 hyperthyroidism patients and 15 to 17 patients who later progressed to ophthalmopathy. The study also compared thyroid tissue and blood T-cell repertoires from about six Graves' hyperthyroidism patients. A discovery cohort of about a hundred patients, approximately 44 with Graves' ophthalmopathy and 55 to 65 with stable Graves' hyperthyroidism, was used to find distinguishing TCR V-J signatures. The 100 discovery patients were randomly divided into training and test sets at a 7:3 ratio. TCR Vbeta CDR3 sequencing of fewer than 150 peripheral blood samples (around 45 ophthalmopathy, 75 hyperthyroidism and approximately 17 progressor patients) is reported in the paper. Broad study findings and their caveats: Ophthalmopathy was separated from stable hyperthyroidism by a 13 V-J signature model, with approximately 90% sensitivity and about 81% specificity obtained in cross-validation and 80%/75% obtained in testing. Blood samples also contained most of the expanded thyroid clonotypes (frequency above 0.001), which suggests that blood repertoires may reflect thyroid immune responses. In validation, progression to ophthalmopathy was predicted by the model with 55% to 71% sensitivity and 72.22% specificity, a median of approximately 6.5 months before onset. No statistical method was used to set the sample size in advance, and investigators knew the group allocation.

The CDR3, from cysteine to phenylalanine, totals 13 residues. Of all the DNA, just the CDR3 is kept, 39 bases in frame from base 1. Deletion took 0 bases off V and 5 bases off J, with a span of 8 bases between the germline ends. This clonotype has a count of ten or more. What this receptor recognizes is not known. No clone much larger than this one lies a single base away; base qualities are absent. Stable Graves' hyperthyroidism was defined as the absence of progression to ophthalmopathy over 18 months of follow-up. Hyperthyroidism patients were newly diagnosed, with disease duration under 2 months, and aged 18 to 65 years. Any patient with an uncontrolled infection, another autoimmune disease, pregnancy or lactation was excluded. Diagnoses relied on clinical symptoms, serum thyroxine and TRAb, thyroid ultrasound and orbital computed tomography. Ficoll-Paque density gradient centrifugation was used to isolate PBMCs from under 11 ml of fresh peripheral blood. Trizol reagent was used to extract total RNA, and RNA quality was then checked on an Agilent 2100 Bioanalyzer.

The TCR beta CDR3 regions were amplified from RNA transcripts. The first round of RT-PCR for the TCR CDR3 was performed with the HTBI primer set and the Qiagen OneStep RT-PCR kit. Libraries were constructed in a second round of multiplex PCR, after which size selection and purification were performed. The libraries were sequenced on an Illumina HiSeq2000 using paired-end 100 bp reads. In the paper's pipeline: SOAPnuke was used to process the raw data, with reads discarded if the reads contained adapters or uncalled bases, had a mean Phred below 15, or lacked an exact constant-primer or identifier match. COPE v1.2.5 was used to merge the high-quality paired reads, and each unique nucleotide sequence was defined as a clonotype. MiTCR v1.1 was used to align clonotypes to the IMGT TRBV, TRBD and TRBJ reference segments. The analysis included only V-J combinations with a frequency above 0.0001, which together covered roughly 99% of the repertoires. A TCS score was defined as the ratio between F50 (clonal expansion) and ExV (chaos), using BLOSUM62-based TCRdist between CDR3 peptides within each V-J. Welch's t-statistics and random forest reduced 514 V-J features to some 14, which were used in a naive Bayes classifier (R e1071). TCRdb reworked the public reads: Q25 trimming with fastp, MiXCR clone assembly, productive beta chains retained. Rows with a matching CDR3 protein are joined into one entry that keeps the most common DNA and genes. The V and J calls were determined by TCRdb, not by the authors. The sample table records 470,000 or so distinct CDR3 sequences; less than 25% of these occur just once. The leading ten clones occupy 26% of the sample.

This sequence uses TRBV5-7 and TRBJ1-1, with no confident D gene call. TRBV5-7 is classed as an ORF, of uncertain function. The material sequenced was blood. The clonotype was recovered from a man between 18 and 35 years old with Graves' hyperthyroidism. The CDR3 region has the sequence CASSLARETEAFF. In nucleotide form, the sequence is TGTGCCAGCAGCTTGGCGCGGGAAACTGAAGCTTTCTTT.